Shown below are 24 T cell receptor beta chains from a single sample sequenced in a study of beta chain features in type 1 diabetes. As every portion of the isolated RNA was reverse transcribed, the sequencing read expressed TCRB transcripts. Here immunoSEQ multiplex PCR was the method, and the copy in TCRdb shows in-frame clones only, minus some. The profile shows around 450,000 clones, over 9.5% of them singletons. Sequencing was performed on naive CD4+ T cells from blood. Receptors originate from a young woman in good health.

Note on this clone: At one end, the junction sequence differs from germline, possibly due to a read error. This rearrangement joins TRBV6-1 to TRBJ2-1, with 15 bases identical to TRBD2. This CDR3 has 12 residues. From germline, CDR1 is MNHNS and CDR2 SASEGT. CDR3 region: CASERTSGRVVF. Here the CDR3 DNA reads TGTGCCAGCGAGAGGACTAGCGGGAGGGTGGTCTTC.

The gene calls are TRBV7-2 and TRBJ2-1; D call uncertain. Germline V gene lookup returns CDR1 SGHTA and CDR2 FQGNSA. The CDR3 consists of 13 residues. V dropped 3 bases and J dropped 5 bases, with 8 bases sitting between them. The DNA for the CDR3 is TGTGCCAGCAGCTTCTCGGGTGACAATGAGCAGTTCTTC. Translated, it gives CASSFSGDNEQFF.

The sample holds a few counts of this clone. In DNA form, the CDR3 reads TGTGCCAGCAGCTCGGGACAGGGCTTCTTC. It is translated as CASSSGQGFF. This chain connects TRBV11-1 to TRBJ2-1, with 9 nucleotides matching TRBD1. J gave up 16 bases and V 4 bases, and 2 bases lay outside the gene matches. Germline V CDR1 and CDR2: SGHAT, FQDESV (reference sequence). CDR3 length equals 10 residues.

This clone was seen a handful of times. The gene calls are TRBV27 and TRBJ2-7; D remains unclear. The CDR3 sequence is 14 residues long. CDR1 is MNHEY and CDR2 is SMNVEV in the germline V gene (reference sequence). V was clipped by 5 bases and J by 0 bases, with 11 bases between them. CDR3: CASSDTRRSYEQYF. The CDR3 DNA reads as TGTGCCAGCAGTGACACAAGGCGCTCCTACGAGCAGTACTTC.

The chain couples TRBV7-9 to TRBJ2-7; weak D call: TRBD1 (6 bases). V dropped 3 bases and J dropped 5 bases, with 11 bases sitting between them. The CDR3 has 13 amino acids. CDR1 is SEHNR and CDR2 is FQNEAQ in the germline V gene (reference sequence). The CDR3 nucleotides read TGTGCCAGCAGCTTCAGACAGGTCCACGAGCAGTACTTC. Amino acids: CASSFRQVHEQYF.

This clone has just a few counts. This chain connects TRBV9 to TRBJ1-1; D call uncertain. Germline-derived CDR1 and CDR2 are SGDLS and YYNGEE. The CDR3 sequence is 15 residues long. V lost 0 bases, J lost 0 bases, and 9 bases lay in between. In DNA form, the CDR3 reads TGTGCCAGCAGCGTAGTGGTAGGGATGAACACTGAAGCTTTCTTT. It translates to CASSVVVGMNTEAFF.

The rearrangement joins TRBV7-8 to TRBJ1-2, with D hard to call. The germline V gene encodes CDR1 SGHVS and CDR2 FQNEAQ. This CDR3 region has 13 residues. Trimming pared 3 bases from V and 2 bases from J, leaving 7 bases between. The CDR3 DNA is TGTGCCAGCAGCTTCGACACGAACTATGGCTACACCTTC. This translates into CASSFDTNYGYTF.

The V and J genes are TRBV9 and TRBJ2-5; D could derive from TRBD1 or TRBD2 (5 bases each). Germline-derived CDR1 and CDR2 are SGDLS and YYNGEE. Trimming removed 8 bases from V and 5 bases from J, with 22 bases in between. CDR3 length: 15 amino acids. This chain's CDR3 is CASNTAGRGRETQYF. The CDR3 DNA reads TGTGCCAGTAACACGGCAGGACGGGGCCGGGAGACCCAGTACTTC.

The chain is built from TRBV7-9 and TRBJ2-1; perhaps TRBD2 as D (5 bases). CDR1 and CDR2 from the germline V gene are SEHNR and FQNEAQ (reference sequence). CDR3 length: 11 residues. V was trimmed by 2 bases and J by 12 bases, leaving 8 bases between them. DNA of the CDR3: TGTGCCAGCAGCTTACCCCGGGGGCAGTTCTTC. The encoded protein is CASSLPRGQFF.

This clone was counted only a few times. The chain employs TRBV7-9 and TRBJ2-1; no clear D gene. Per the germline V gene, CDR1 is SEHNR and CDR2 is FQNEAQ (reference sequence). V was clipped by 1 base and J by 8 bases, with 12 bases between them. The CDR3 is made up of 14 amino acids. CDR3 nucleotide sequence: TGTGCCAGCAGCTTAGAGTACGTTACCGATGAGCAGTTCTTC. Amino acids: CASSLEYVTDEQFF.

The table lists this clone with a few counts. V and J are TRBV25-1 and TRBJ2-5; D may correspond to TRBD1 or TRBD2 (5 bases each). Germline V gene data show CDR1 as MGHDK and CDR2 as SYGVNS. V was shortened by 5 bases and J by 5 bases, with 12 bases between the two germline ends. There are 13 residues in the CDR3. In DNA, the CDR3 is TGTGCCAGCAGTCGGGGCGGGCTGGAGACCCAGTACTTC. It encodes CASSRGGLETQYF.

This clone turned up a few times. The rearrangement joins TRBV29-1 to TRBJ1-2, with 7 positions matching TRBD1. The CDR3 covers 13 residues. Germline loops: CDR1 SQVTM, CDR2 ANQGSEA. The V gene end was trimmed by 7 bases and the J gene end by 8 bases; junction bases not matched to a gene: 13. CDR3 in amino acids: CSALDRVFGGYTF. CDR3 nucleotides: TGCAGCGCCTTAGACAGGGTCTTTGGCGGCTACACCTTC.

The rearrangement uses TRBV18 and TRBJ1-1; tentative D call: TRBD1 (6 bases). This CDR3 has 12 amino acids. The V and J ends lost 4 bases and 5 bases respectively, with 8 bases between them. Germline assignment: CDR1 KGHSH and CDR2 LQKENI. CDR3 residues: CASSRTETEAFF. CDR3 DNA: TGTGCCAGCTCACGGACAGAAACTGAAGCTTTCTTT.

This clone was seen a few times. This chain links TRBV2 with TRBJ1-2; 8 nucleotides line up with TRBD1. Germline CDR1 reads SNHLY; CDR2 reads FYNNEI. The V and J ends lost 6 bases and 4 bases, in that order; junction bases with no gene match: 7. The CDR3 spans 14 residues. The CDR3 DNA reads as TGTGCCAGCAGCGTTGGACAGGGCCTCTATGGCTACACCTTC. The encoded protein is CASSVGQGLYGYTF. Full variable domain (rest looked up from reference TRBV2 and TRBJ1-2): EPEVTQTPSHQVTQMGQEVILRCVPISNHLYFYWYRQILGQKVEFLVSFYNNEISEKSEIFDDQFSVERPDGSNFTLKIRSTKLEDSAMYFCASSVGQGLYGYTFGSGTRLTVV.

There are a few counts of this clone. The rearrangement links TRBV14 to TRBJ1-2, with D unclear. The CDR3 spans 13 residues. Trimming took off 4 bases at V and 5 bases at J, with 11 bases between the two ends. Looked up from germline, CDR1 is SGHDN and CDR2 is FVKESK. The CDR3 sequence is CASSPDWGYGYTF. The CDR3 DNA is TGTGCCAGCAGCCCCGATTGGGGTTATGGCTACACCTTC.

Points on this clone: This same CDR3 is encoded by further DNA sequences in the sample. V usage is TRBV5-4 and J usage is TRBJ2-1, with D perhaps matching TRBD2 (5 bases). The CDR3 loop spans 15 amino acids. Between the trimmed V and J ends, which lost 2 bases and 0 bases, there was a span of 9 bases. Germline V gene sequence: CDR1 SGHNT, CDR2 YYREEE (reference sequence). CDR3 protein: CASSFDRGSYNEQFF. The CDR3 nucleotides read TGTGCCAGCAGCTTTGATCGGGGCTCCTACAATGAGCAGTTCTTC.

The sample holds a few counts of this clone. This chain uses TRBV4-3 with TRBJ2-3, with D perhaps matching TRBD1 or TRBD2 (6 bases each). This CDR3 region has 13 residues. From germline, CDR1 is LGHNA and CDR2 YSLEER. V dropped 4 bases and J dropped 10 bases, with 15 bases sitting between them. In nucleotides, the CDR3 is TGCGCCAGCAGCCTTTATCCCGGGGGCGCGCAGTATTTT. It encodes CASSLYPGGAQYF.

The genes are TRBV30 and TRBJ1-4, with D possibly TRBD1 on 6 matching bases. V lost 2 bases to trimming and J lost 7 bases, with 17 bases between them. The germline V gene has CDR1 GTSNPN and CDR2 SVGIG (reference sequence). The CDR3 sequence is 15 residues long. As DNA, the CDR3 is TGTGCCTGGAGTACCCGGACAGCATTGAGTGAAAAACTGTTTTTT. Amino acid sequence: CAWSTRTALSEKLFF. The variable domain in full, completed from reference TRBV30 and TRBJ1-4, reads SQTIHQWPATLVQPVGSPLSLECTVEGTSNPNLYWYRQAAGRGLQLLFYSVGIGQISSEVPQNLSASRPQDRQFILSSKKLLLSDSGFYLCAWSTRTALSEKLFFGSGTQLSVL.

V and J are TRBV13 and TRBJ2-4; 10 bases align to TRBD1. This CDR3 is 16 amino acids long. The V gene end was trimmed by 5 bases and the J gene end by 7 bases; junction bases not matched to a gene: 11. Germline assignment: CDR1 PRHDT and CDR2 FYEKMQ (reference sequence). CDR3: CASSTRTGGERNIQYF. The CDR3 bases are TGTGCCAGCAGCACTCGGACAGGGGGGGAGAGGAACATTCAGTACTTC.

This clone was observed a few times. The chain links TRBV25-1 to TRBJ2-5; D gene uncertain. The CDR3 is 12 amino acids. Deletions cut 2 bases from V and 11 bases from J, with 12 bases between. Germline V gene data show CDR1 as MGHDK and CDR2 as SYGVNS. CDR3 nucleotides: TGTGCCAGCAGTGAACGAGGTTTTGCGCAGTACTTC. Translated: CASSERGFAQYF.

The chain recombines TRBV7-2 with TRBJ2-1; D is ambiguous. There are 16 residues in the CDR3. The V and J ends lost 5 bases and 2 bases respectively, with 16 bases between them. The germline gives CDR1 SGHTA, CDR2 FQGNSA. CDR3 DNA sequence: TGTGCCAGCAGCCTCGCCTGGGTGCCCCCCTACAATGAGCAGTTCTTC. Translated: CASSLAWVPPYNEQFF.

This clone appeared a few times. This rearrangement joins TRBV14 to TRBJ2-7; 8 nucleotides align to TRBD1. Germline CDR1 is SGHDN and CDR2 is FVKESK. This CDR3 has 12 residues. V dropped 2 bases and J dropped 7; count of bases not matched to a gene: 1. The CDR3 spells CASSQRTGEQYF. The CDR3 DNA reads as TGTGCCAGCAGCCAAAGGACAGGGGAGCAGTACTTC. Supplemented by reference TRBV14 and TRBJ2-7, the full variable domain reads EAGVTQFPSHSVIEKGQTVTLRCDPISGHDNLYWYRRVMGKEIKFLLHFVKESKQDESGMPNNRFLAERTGGTYSTLKVQPAELEDSGVYFCASSQRTGEQYFGPGTRLTVT.

In this sample, this clone turned up a few times. The chain employs TRBV28 and TRBJ2-3; the match to TRBD2 covers 10 bases. This CDR3 is 17 amino acids long. V lost 5 bases and J lost 4; bases outside the gene matches: 12. Germline assignment: CDR1 MDHEN and CDR2 SYDVKM. CDR3 coding DNA: TGTGCCAGCAGTCCCCTCGCACTAGCGGGATACTCAGATACGCAGTATTTT. Residues: CASSPLALAGYSDTQYF. Complete variable domain (other parts from reference TRBV28 and TRBJ2-3): DVKVTQSSRYLVKRTGEKVFLECVQDMDHENMFWYRQDPGLGLRLIYFSYDVKMKEKGDIPEGYSVSREKKERFSLILESASTNQTSMYLCASSPLALAGYSDTQYFGPGTRLTVL.

This chain joins TRBV14 and TRBJ2-7, with D maybe TRBD1 (6 bases). V was pared by 0 bases and J by 1 base, with 19 bases between. The germline gives CDR1 SGHDN, CDR2 FVKESK. This CDR3 contains 18 residues. The CDR3 coding sequence is TGTGCCAGCAGCCAAGATGGGAAACAGGGAATTGTATCCTACGAGCAGTACTTC. The encoded protein is CASSQDGKQGIVSYEQYF.